The T cell receptor (beta chain) under discussion was sequenced for a study of shared clonotypes between healthy human individuals. The CDR3 sequence is 13 residues long. The V and J ends lost 0 bases and 6 bases respectively, with 7 bases between them. The germline V gene has CDR1 SGHKS and CDR2 YYEKEE (reference sequence). Here immunoSEQ multiplex PCR was the method, and the copy in TCRdb shows in-frame clones only, minus some. This repertoire shows about half a million clones, more than 75% found once; its top ten account for around 12%. The rearrangement links TRBV5-5 to TRBJ2-1; D is unclear. The sequencing sample was made of PBMCs. The TCR originated in a woman aged 40 to 49 in good health. Some clones in this sample may be carry-over from other donors' samples. The CDR3 loop reads CASSLVETNEQFF. CDR3 coding DNA: TGTGCCAGCAGCTTGGTGGAGACCAATGAGCAGTTCTTC.